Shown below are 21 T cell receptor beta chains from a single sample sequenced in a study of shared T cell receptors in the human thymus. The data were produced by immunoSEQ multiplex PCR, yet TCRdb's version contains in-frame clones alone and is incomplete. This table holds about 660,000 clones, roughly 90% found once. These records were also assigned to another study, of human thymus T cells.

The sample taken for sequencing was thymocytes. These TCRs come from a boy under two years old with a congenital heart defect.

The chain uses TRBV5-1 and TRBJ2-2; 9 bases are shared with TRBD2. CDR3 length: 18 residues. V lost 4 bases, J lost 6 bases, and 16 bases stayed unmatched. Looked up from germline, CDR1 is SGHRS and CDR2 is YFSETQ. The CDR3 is CASSPAGERGEEAGELFF. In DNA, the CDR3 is TGCGCCAGCAGCCCCGCGGGGGAGCGGGGGGAGGAGGCCGGGGAGCTGTTTTTT.

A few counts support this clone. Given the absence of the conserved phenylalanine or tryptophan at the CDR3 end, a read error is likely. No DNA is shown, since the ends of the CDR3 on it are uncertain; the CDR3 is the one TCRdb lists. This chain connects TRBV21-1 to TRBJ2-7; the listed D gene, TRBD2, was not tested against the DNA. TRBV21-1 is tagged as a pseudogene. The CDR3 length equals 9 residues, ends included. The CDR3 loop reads CASSKAPLI.

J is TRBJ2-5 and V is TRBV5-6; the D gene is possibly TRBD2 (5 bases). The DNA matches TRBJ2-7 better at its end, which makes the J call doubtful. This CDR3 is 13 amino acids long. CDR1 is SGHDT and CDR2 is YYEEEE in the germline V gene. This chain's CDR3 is CASSFSRDYEQYF. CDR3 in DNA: TGTGCCAGCAGCTTTTCGAGGGACTACGAGCAGTACTTC.

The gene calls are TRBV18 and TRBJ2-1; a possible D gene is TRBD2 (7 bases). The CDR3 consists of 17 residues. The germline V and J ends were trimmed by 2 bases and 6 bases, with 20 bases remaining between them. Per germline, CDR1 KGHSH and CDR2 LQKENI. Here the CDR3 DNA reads TGTGCCAGCTCACCATTAGGGGGGCGGGAGTTCACCAATGAGCAGTTCTTC. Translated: CASSPLGGREFTNEQFF.

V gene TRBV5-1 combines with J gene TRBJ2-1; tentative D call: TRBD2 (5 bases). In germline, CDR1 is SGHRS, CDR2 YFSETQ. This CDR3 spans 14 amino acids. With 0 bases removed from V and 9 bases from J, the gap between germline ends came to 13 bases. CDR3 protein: CASSLDWERSEQFF. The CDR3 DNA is TGCGCCAGCAGCTTGGATTGGGAGAGAAGTGAGCAGTTCTTC.

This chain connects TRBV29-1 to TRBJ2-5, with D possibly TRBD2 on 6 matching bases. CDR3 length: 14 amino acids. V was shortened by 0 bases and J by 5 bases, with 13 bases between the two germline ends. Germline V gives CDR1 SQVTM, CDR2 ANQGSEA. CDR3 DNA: TGCAGCGTTGAAGATCTAGGAGGGGTGGAGACCCAGTACTTC. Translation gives CSVEDLGGVETQYF. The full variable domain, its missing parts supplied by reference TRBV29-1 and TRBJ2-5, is SAVISQKPSRDICQRGTSLTIQCQVDSQVTMMFWYRQQPGQSLTLIATANQGSEATYESGFVIDKFPISRPNLTFSTLTVSNMSPEDSSIYLCSVEDLGGVETQYFGPGTRLLVL.

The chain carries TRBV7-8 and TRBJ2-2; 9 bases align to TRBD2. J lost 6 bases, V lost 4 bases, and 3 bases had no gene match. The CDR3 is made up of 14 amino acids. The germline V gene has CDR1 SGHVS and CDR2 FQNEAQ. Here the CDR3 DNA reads TGTGCCAGCAGCTGGGGACTAGCATCCGGGGAGCTGTTTTTT. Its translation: CASSWGLASGELFF.

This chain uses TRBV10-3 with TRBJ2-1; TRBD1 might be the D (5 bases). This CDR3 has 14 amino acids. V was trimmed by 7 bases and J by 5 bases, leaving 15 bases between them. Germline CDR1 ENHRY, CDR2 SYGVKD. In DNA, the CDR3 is TGTGCCATCAAATCGCGAGACAGAGACAATGAGCAGTTCTTC. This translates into CAIKSRDRDNEQFF.

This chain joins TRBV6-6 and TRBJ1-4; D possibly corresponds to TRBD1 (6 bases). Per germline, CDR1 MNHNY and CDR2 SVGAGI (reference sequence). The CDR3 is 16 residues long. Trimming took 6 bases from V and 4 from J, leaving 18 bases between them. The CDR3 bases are TGTGCCAGCAGGAGGGGGGGCGCGGTGGATAATGAAAAACTGTTTTTT. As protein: CASRRGGAVDNEKLFF.

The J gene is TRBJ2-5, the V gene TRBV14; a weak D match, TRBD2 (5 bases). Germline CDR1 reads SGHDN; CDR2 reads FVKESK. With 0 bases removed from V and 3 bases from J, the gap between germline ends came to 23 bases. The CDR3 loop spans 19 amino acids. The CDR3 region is CASSQDRGFGQVAKETQYF. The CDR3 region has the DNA TGTGCCAGCAGCCAAGATCGAGGGTTTGGTCAGGTCGCGAAAGAGACCCAGTACTTC. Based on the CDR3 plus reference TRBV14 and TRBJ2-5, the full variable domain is EAGVTQFPSHSVIEKGQTVTLRCDPISGHDNLYWYRRVMGKEIKFLLHFVKESKQDESGMPNNRFLAERTGGTYSTLKVQPAELEDSGVYFCASSQDRGFGQVAKETQYFGPGTRLLVL.

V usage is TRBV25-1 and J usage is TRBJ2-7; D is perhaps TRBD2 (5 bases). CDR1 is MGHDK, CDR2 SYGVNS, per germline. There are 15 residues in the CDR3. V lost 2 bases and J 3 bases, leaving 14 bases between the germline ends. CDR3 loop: CASSERQGLYYEQYF. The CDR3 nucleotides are TGTGCCAGCAGTGAACGACAAGGACTTTACTACGAGCAGTACTTC.

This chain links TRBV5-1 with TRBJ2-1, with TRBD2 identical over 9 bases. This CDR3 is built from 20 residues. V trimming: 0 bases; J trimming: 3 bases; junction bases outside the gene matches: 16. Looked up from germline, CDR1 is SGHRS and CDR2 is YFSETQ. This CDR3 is CASSLAGKLWTSALYNEQFF. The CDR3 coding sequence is TGCGCCAGCAGCTTGGCAGGGAAACTATGGACTAGCGCACTCTACAATGAGCAGTTCTTC.

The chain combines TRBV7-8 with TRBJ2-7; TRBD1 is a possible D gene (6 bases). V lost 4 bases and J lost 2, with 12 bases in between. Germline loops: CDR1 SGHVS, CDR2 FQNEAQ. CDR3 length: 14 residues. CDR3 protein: CASSSQDSAYEQYF. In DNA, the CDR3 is TGTGCCAGCAGCTCCCAGGACAGTGCCTACGAGCAGTACTTC.

The CDR3 DNA reads as TGTGCCAGCAGTTTATTGCGTGGCAGGGAGGTAAGGTCCACCGGGGAGCTGTTTTTT. Its translation is CASSLLRGREVRSTGELFF. The chain carries TRBV28 and TRBJ2-2, with a possible D match to TRBD2 (6 bases). CDR1 and CDR2 from the germline V gene are MDHEN and SYDVKM. CDR3 length: 19 residues. Trimming took off 1 base at V and 4 bases at J, with 22 bases between the two ends.

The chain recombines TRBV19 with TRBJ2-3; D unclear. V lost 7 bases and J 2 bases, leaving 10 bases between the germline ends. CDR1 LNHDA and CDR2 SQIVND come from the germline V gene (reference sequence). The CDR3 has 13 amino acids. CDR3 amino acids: CASNENLTDTQYF. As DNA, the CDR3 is TGTGCCAGTAATGAGAATCTCACAGATACGCAGTATTTT.

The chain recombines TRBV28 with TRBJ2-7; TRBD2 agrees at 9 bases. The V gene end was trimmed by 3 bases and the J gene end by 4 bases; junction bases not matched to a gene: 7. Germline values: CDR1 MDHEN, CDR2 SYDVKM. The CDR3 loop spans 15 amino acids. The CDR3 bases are TGTGCCAGCAGTTTTTTGGCGGGAGGGGTATACGAGCAGTACTTC. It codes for CASSFLAGGVYEQYF.

DNA for the CDR3: TGTGCCAGCAGTTTACGACTAGCGGGAGGAACCACAGATACGCAGTATTTT. Amino acid sequence: CASSLRLAGGTTDTQYF. The gene calls are TRBV28 and TRBJ2-3; 13 bases match TRBD2. The germline V gene encodes CDR1 MDHEN and CDR2 SYDVKM. Trimming at V came to 2 bases and at J to 2 bases, leaving 4 bases not matched to a gene. This CDR3 is built from 17 residues.

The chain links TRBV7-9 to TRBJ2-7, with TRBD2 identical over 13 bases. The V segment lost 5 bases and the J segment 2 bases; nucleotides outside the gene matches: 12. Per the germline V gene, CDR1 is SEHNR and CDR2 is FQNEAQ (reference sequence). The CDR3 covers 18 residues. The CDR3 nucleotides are TGTGCCAGCAGCCCGGTAGGGACTAGCGGGAAGGGGGCCTACGAGCAGTACTTC. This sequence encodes CASSPVGTSGKGAYEQYF.

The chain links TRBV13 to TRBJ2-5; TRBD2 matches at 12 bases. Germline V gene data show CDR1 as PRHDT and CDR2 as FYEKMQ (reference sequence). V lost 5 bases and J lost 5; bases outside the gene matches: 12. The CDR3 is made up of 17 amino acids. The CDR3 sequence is CASSRPQTSGSGETQYF. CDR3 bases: TGTGCCAGCAGCCGCCCCCAGACTAGCGGGAGTGGGGAGACCCAGTACTTC.

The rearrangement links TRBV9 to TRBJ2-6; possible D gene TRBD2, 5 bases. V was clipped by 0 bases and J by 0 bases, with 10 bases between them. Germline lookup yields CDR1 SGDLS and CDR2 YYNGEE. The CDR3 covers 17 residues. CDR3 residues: CASSVAVEDSGANVLTF. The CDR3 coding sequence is TGTGCCAGCAGCGTAGCTGTGGAGGACTCTGGGGCCAACGTCCTGACTTTC.

The chain's CDR3 is CASSAGGGMNTEAFF. CDR3 DNA sequence: TGTGCCAGCAGCGCTGGCGGGGGGATGAACACTGAAGCTTTCTTT. The rearrangement links TRBV5-6 to TRBJ1-1; D perhaps matches TRBD1 (5 bases). From germline, CDR1 is SGHDT and CDR2 YYEEEE. CDR3 length: 15 amino acids. Trimming left V 4 bases short and J 0 bases short, with 13 bases between. The whole variable domain, remainder taken from reference TRBV5-6 and TRBJ1-1, is DAGVTQSPTHLIKTRGQQVTLRCSPKSGHDTVSWYQQALGQGPQFIFQYYEEEERQRGNFPDRFSGHQFPNYSSELNVNALLLGDSALYLCASSAGGGMNTEAFFGQGTRLTVV.